What follows are 6 T cell receptor beta chains derived from one specimen sequenced in a study of read filtering for tumor transcriptome and immune sequencing. This library used roughly 400 ng RNA and molecular barcoded adaptors spanning alpha/delta and beta/gamma chains. TCRdb passed the reads through MiXCR, listing each CDR3 protein once. The sample lists over 90,000 distinct CDR3 sequences, roughly a fifth occurring once. Source material: a population of CD138-negative cells sorted from bone marrow. Receptors were obtained from a donor aged 40 or over with multiple myeloma.

Regarding this clonotype: A read error may explain this, as a much larger clone is one base away. V gene TRBV19 combines with J gene TRBJ1-5, with D maybe TRBD1 (5 bases). The CDR3 is 13 amino acids. The germline V gene has CDR1 LNHDA and CDR2 SQIVND (reference sequence). The CDR3 DNA reads TGTGCCAGTAGCCAGACAGAGAATCAGTCCCAGCATTTT. As protein: CASSQTENQSQHF.

On this clonotype: A read error may be the cause here, since a much bigger clone is one base away. The V and J genes are TRBV19 and TRBJ1-5; D is uncertain. Germline assignment: CDR1 LNHDA and CDR2 SQIVND (reference sequence). This CDR3 has 13 residues. The V end lost 7 bases, the J end lost 0 bases, and 7 bases lay between the germline ends. Here the CDR3 DNA reads TGTGCCAGTATAGCATATAGCAATCAGCCCCAGCATTTT. Its translation: CASIAYSNQPQHF.

There are many counts of this clonotype. The genes are TRBV6-6 and TRBJ2-3; 9 positions match TRBD2. The CDR3 runs to 15 residues. Germline V gene sequence: CDR1 MNHNY, CDR2 SVGAGI (reference sequence). The ends lost 5 bases at V and 0 bases at J; junction bases unmatched: 3. As DNA, the CDR3 is TGTGCCAGCAGTATTAGCGGGGGTAGCACAGATACGCAGTATTTT. Its protein is CASSISGGSTDTQYF.

As for this clonotype: This clone may be a read error of a much larger clone one base away. The chain is built from TRBV20-1 and TRBJ2-7, with no clear D. The CDR3 length is 14 residues. CDR1 and CDR2 from the germline V gene are DFQATT and SNEGSKA (reference sequence). CDR3 in DNA: TGCAGTGCCAGAGGCCCTCAAAGCCCCTACGAGCAGTACTTC. This translates into CSARGPQSPYEQYF.

This clonotype was seen at least ten times. This sequence joins TRBV5-1 and TRBJ2-1, with TRBD2 matching 9 bases. V trimming: 2 bases; J trimming: 3 bases; junction bases outside the gene matches: 3. The CDR3 sequence is 15 residues long. Germline V lookup: CDR1 SGHRS, CDR2 YFSETQ. CDR3 bases: TGCGCCAGCAGCTTTAGCGGGGGAAGCTACAATGAGCAGTTCTTC. Protein: CASSFSGGSYNEQFF. Drawing the rest from reference TRBV5-1 and TRBJ2-1, the complete variable domain is KAGVTQTPRYLIKTRGQQVTLSCSPISGHRSVSWYQQTPGQGLQFLFEYFSETQRNKGNFPGRFSGRQFSNSRSEMNVSTLELGDSALYLCASSFSGGSYNEQFFGPGTRLTVL.

At least ten counts were recorded for this clonotype. The chain has TRBV5-1 and TRBJ2-1; 8 nucleotides line up with TRBD1. This CDR3 has 16 residues. Germline CDR1 reads SGHRS; CDR2 reads YFSETQ. Trimming at V came to 4 bases and at J to 6 bases, leaving 12 bases not matched to a gene. CDR3 nucleotides: TGCGCCAGCAGCGCAACCCCCGGGACAGGAGCCAATGAGCAGTTCTTC. Its protein product is CASSATPGTGANEQFF.